These 32 T cell receptor beta chains were sequenced from one sample in a study of monozygotic twins with inflammatory bowel disease. From the 5' RACE reads, TCRdb lists one entry per CDR3 protein and no DNA. The repertoire table contains around 220,000 distinct CDR3 sequences. The sample was blood. The receptors were gathered from a human donor with ulcerative colitis or Crohn's disease, or a healthy co-twin of an affected twin (not recorded which).

The chain joins TRBV7-3 to TRBJ2-3; the TCRdb D gene call, TRBD1, has no DNA to confirm it. There are 15 residues in the CDR3. Germline V gene data show CDR1 as SGHTA and CDR2 as FQGTGA. CDR3 amino acids: CASSLGQGAQDTQYF.

This chain's CDR3 is CASSLEGTGGIEQFF. V is TRBV7-2 and J is TRBJ2-1; TCRdb picks TRBD1, but there is no DNA to check that call. This CDR3 comprises 15 residues. CDR1 is SGHTA, CDR2 FQGNSA, per germline. Full variable domain (remainder filled in from reference TRBV7-2 and TRBJ2-1): GAGVSQSPSNKVTEKGKDVELRCDPISGHTALYWYRQSLGQGLEFLIYFQGNSAPDKSGLPSDRFSAERTGGSVSTLTIQRTQQEDSAVYLCASSLEGTGGIEQFFGPGTRLTVL.

CDR3: CASSQDRTSGLTDTQYF. The chain recombines TRBV3-1 with TRBJ2-3; checking the TCRdb D call of TRBD2 is not possible without DNA. There are 17 residues in the CDR3. CDR1 is LGHDT, CDR2 YNNKEL, per germline (reference sequence).

Here the CDR3 reads CASSDWVTSGTDTQYF. The J gene is TRBJ2-3, the V gene TRBV2; with no DNA, the TCRdb D assignment of TRBD2 cannot be verified. Germline assignment: CDR1 SNHLY and CDR2 FYNNEI. The CDR3 extends over 16 amino acids. Full variable domain (rest looked up from reference TRBV2 and TRBJ2-3): EPEVTQTPSHQVTQMGQEVILRCVPISNHLYFYWYRQILGQKVEFLVSFYNNEISEKSEIFDDQFSVERPDGSNFTLKIRSTKLEDSAMYFCASSDWVTSGTDTQYFGPGTRLTVL.

The gene calls are TRBV11-2 and TRBJ1-1. Per the germline V gene, CDR1 is SGHAT and CDR2 is FQNNGV. The length of the CDR3 is 15 residues. This CDR3 reads CASTLTAGGRTEAFF.

The chain combines TRBV5-1 with TRBJ2-5. Per the germline V gene, CDR1 is SGHRS and CDR2 is YFSETQ. The CDR3 is 16 residues long. The CDR3 protein is CASSLVAATPQETQYF. Variable domain in full (rest from reference TRBV5-1 and TRBJ2-5): KAGVTQTPRYLIKTRGQQVTLSCSPISGHRSVSWYQQTPGQGLQFLFEYFSETQRNKGNFPGRFSGRQFSNSRSEMNVSTLELGDSALYLCASSLVAATPQETQYFGPGTRLLVL.

The chain combines TRBV12-3 or TRBV12-4 with TRBJ1-3. CDR3 length: 12 residues. The CDR3 region is CASSISGNTIYF.

The chain couples TRBV6-5 to TRBJ2-5. The germline gives CDR1 MNHEY, CDR2 SVGAGI. The CDR3 is 15 residues long. The CDR3 loop reads CASSYSTGYQETQYF.

This sequence joins TRBV5-6 and TRBJ1-2. Germline V gene lookup returns CDR1 SGHDT and CDR2 YYEEEE. This CDR3 region has 12 residues. CDR3 loop: CASSLKDYGYTF.

This chain connects TRBV18 to TRBJ2-1; without DNA, the TCRdb call of TRBD2 cannot be checked. Germline assignment: CDR1 KGHSH and CDR2 LQKENI. The CDR3 is 13 amino acids. The CDR3 is CASSPPSGFEQFF.

V is TRBV7-8 and J is TRBJ2-1; TCRdb returns TRBD2, unconfirmable since there is no DNA. In germline, CDR1 is SGHVS, CDR2 FQNEAQ. CDR3 length: 16 amino acids. The CDR3 protein is CASSLSGSARLNEQFF.

The rearrangement links TRBV28 to TRBJ2-7. The CDR3 spans 13 residues. CDR1 and CDR2 from the germline V gene are MDHEN and SYDVKM. This chain's CDR3 is CASSLQVSYEQYF.

V and J are TRBV5-6 and TRBJ2-5; TCRdb proposes TRBD2, but this gene call is untestable without DNA. Germline CDR1 is SGHDT and CDR2 is YYEEEE. The CDR3 length is 11 residues. The CDR3 is CASSFVGEAYF.

The chain employs TRBV6-4 and TRBJ2-3; the TCRdb D gene call, TRBD2, has no DNA to confirm it. CDR3 size: 16 residues. Germline CDR1 and CDR2: MRHNA and SNTAGT. CDR3 loop: CASSDLAGGPTDTQYF.

V gene TRBV4-3 combines with J gene TRBJ2-2; TCRdb's D call, TRBD1, is unchecked because there is no DNA. This CDR3 has 15 residues. CDR1 and CDR2 (germline): LGHNA, YSLEER. The CDR3 loop reads CASSPQGALPGELFF.

This sequence joins TRBV12-3 or TRBV12-4 and TRBJ1-2; TCRdb lists TRBD1, though no DNA is available to test this call. This CDR3 is 12 amino acids long. The CDR3 spells CASSIRSGGYTF.

This sequence joins TRBV11-2 and TRBJ2-3; the D call of TRBD2 rests on TCRdb alone, since no DNA is present to check it. The CDR3 runs to 17 residues. Germline lookup yields CDR1 SGHAT and CDR2 FQNNGV. The CDR3 sequence is CASSLGSGGSSTDTQYF.

The chain recombines TRBV6-6 with TRBJ2-3; with no DNA, the TCRdb D assignment of TRBD1 cannot be verified. CDR1 and CDR2 from the germline V gene are MNHNY and SVGAGI (reference sequence). The CDR3 runs to 14 residues. The CDR3 protein is CASSLGHLTDTQYF.

The rearrangement links TRBV7-3 to TRBJ2-2; there is no DNA to check the TCRdb D call of TRBD1. CDR3 length: 16 residues. Germline CDR1 is SGHTA and CDR2 is FQGTGA. The CDR3 sequence is CASSLNGGSNTGELFF.

V and J are TRBV20-1 and TRBJ1-3; the D call of TRBD1 rests on TCRdb alone, since no DNA is present to check it. CDR1 is DFQATT and CDR2 is SNEGSKA in the germline V gene (reference sequence). The CDR3 spans 17 residues. The CDR3 is CSARDLTERQGGNTIYF.

The chain recombines TRBV5-1 with TRBJ2-2; TCRdb reports TRBD1, a call that lacks DNA to check it against. In germline, CDR1 is SGHRS, CDR2 YFSETQ. CDR3 length: 14 amino acids. This CDR3 is CASSTGTATGELFF.

This chain uses TRBV4-1 with TRBJ2-7. Germline CDR1 and CDR2: MGHRA and YSYEKL. This CDR3 comprises 12 residues. The CDR3: CASSLGSDEQYF.

This chain joins TRBV27 and TRBJ1-1. Germline V gene sequence: CDR1 MNHEY, CDR2 SMNVEV (reference sequence). The CDR3 extends over 14 amino acids. The CDR3 is CASSPVVWGTEAFF.

The V gene is TRBV27, the J gene TRBJ1-2. The CDR3 loop spans 16 amino acids. Germline V gene sequence: CDR1 MNHEY, CDR2 SMNVEV (reference sequence). CDR3 residues: CASSLRVGSFFYGYTF.

V is TRBV7-9 and J is TRBJ2-7; with no DNA, the TCRdb D assignment of TRBD2 cannot be verified. Germline lookup yields CDR1 SEHNR and CDR2 FQNEAQ (reference sequence). The CDR3 consists of 15 residues. The CDR3 loop is CASSLKPNPIYEQYF.

This sequence joins TRBV10-2 and TRBJ1-2. CDR3 length: 13 residues. Germline V gives CDR1 WSHSY, CDR2 SAAADI. The CDR3 loop is CASSEAGAYGYTF.

The chain joins TRBV29-1 to TRBJ2-2. CDR1 and CDR2 from the germline V gene are SQVTM and ANQGSEA. This CDR3 has 11 residues. This CDR3 is CSVGVTGELFF.

The V call is TRBV15, the J call TRBJ1-6. From germline, CDR1 is LNHNV and CDR2 YYDKDF (reference sequence). This CDR3 is built from 13 residues. The CDR3 is CATSRDSNSPLHF.

This chain joins TRBV18 and TRBJ1-1; the D gene TCRdb calls, TRBD1, cannot be checked with no DNA. This CDR3 contains 12 residues. The germline gives CDR1 KGHSH, CDR2 LQKENI. This CDR3 is CASSPRDSEAFF. Drawing the rest from reference TRBV18 and TRBJ1-1, the complete variable domain is NAGVMQNPRHLVRRRGQEARLRCSPMKGHSHVYWYRQLPEEGLKFMVYLQKENIIDESGMPKERFSAEFPKEGPSILRIQQVVRGDSAAYFCASSPRDSEAFFGQGTRLTVV.

The chain recombines TRBV10-3 with TRBJ2-6. The CDR3 sequence is 16 residues long. CDR1 and CDR2 from the germline V gene are ENHRY and SYGVKD. The CDR3 sequence: CAISEQQSSGANVLTF.

The V and J genes are TRBV19 and TRBJ1-2. CDR1 is LNHDA, CDR2 SQIVND, per germline (reference sequence). This CDR3 has 11 amino acids. The CDR3 here is CASSILDGYTF.

This chain joins TRBV7-2 and TRBJ2-2; the D call of TRBD2 rests on TCRdb alone, since no DNA is present to check it. The V gene's germline CDR1 is SGHTA and CDR2 FQGNSA. CDR3 size: 17 residues. The CDR3 here is CASSPGLAVPKTGELFF. Complete variable domain (other parts from reference TRBV7-2 and TRBJ2-2): GAGVSQSPSNKVTEKGKDVELRCDPISGHTALYWYRQSLGQGLEFLIYFQGNSAPDKSGLPSDRFSAERTGGSVSTLTIQRTQQEDSAVYLCASSPGLAVPKTGELFFGEGSRLTVL.